Listed below are T cell receptor beta chains from one sample, sequenced in a study of T-cell reconstitution after alpha-beta-depleted transplantation in children. TCRdb fed the PCR reads into MiXCR, producing one record per CDR3 protein. This sample yields about 340,000 distinct CDR3 sequences, of which around 16% are seen a single time; approximately 44% belongs to the top ten. Sequenced material: PBMCs, mostly from graft donor cells, taken 360 days after TCRalphabeta/CD19-depleted stem cell transplant. The receptors were sampled from a male patient between 2 and 15 years old who had a stem cell transplant for acute lymphoblastic leukemia, so the T cells may come from the graft donor. The CDR3 runs from the conserved cysteine through the conserved F or W. Fields, in order: clone size, J gene, D gene, V gene, CDR3 protein, CDR3 DNA. A D gene is named only where the DNA matches it firmly. A row's size may be missing; if present it is once, few, many or a size class.

size: -
J: TRBJ2-2
D: TRBD2
V: TRBV28
CDR3: CAFSLGGLAGGANTGELFF
DNA: TGTGCCTTCAGTTTAGGGGGACTAGCGGGAGGGGCGAACACCGGGGAGCTGTTTTTT

size: -
J: TRBJ2-1
D: TRBD2
V: TRBV4-1
CDR3: CASSQVTSRWDEQFF
DNA: TGCGCCAGCAGCCAAGTGACTAGCAGGTGGGATGAGCAGTTCTTC

size: many
J: TRBJ2-7
D: TRBD1
V: TRBV20-1
CDR3: CSAGTGSYEQYF
DNA: TGCAGTGCCGGGACAGGGTCCTACGAGCAGTACTTC

size: many
J: TRBJ2-7
D: -
V: TRBV28
CDR3: CASSLEGHSYEQYF
DNA: TGTGCCAGCAGTTTAGAGGGACACTCCTACGAGCAGTACTTC

size: -
J: TRBJ2-1
D: TRBD1
V: TRBV6-2/TRBV6-3
CDR3: CASSYTGAAYNEQFF
DNA: TGTGCCAGCAGCTACACAGGGGCCGCCTACAATGAGCAGTTCTTC

size: -
J: TRBJ2-7
D: TRBD1
V: TRBV28
CDR3: CASNFEGAPHEQYF
DNA: TGTGCCAGCAATTTTGAGGGGGCCCCCCACGAGCAGTACTTC

size: few
J: TRBJ2-2
D: -
V: TRBV28
CDR3: CASSPPEGFPELFF
DNA: TGTGCCAGCAGTCCCCCGGAAGGGTTTCCGGAGCTGTTTTTT

size: -
J: TRBJ1-2
D: TRBD1
V: TRBV12-3/TRBV12-4
CDR3: CASSLDRGLGYTF
DNA: TGTGCCAGCAGTCTGGACAGGGGGCTTGGCTACACCTTC

size: -
J: TRBJ1-4
D: -
V: TRBV7-6
CDR3: CASSLDLHREKLFF
DNA: TGTGCCAGCAGCTTAGACCTACATAGGGAAAAACTGTTTTTT

size: few
J: TRBJ2-1
D: -
V: TRBV10-3
CDR3: CAISAPPNEQFF
DNA: TGTGCCATCAGTGCGCCCCCCAATGAGCAGTTCTTC

size: few
J: TRBJ2-2
D: -
V: TRBV4-2
CDR3: CASSQTTTTGQNTGELFF
DNA: TGTGCCAGCAGCCAGACCACGACAACGGGACAGAACACCGGGGAGCTGTTTTTT

size: few
J: TRBJ2-1
D: TRBD2
V: TRBV27
CDR3: CASSLLRPTSGWYNEQFF
DNA: TGTGCCAGCAGTTTACTCCGGCCTACTAGCGGCTGGTACAATGAGCAGTTCTTC

size: -
J: TRBJ2-5
D: -
V: TRBV21-1
CDR3: CASLAWELRRWEYQETQYF
DNA: TGTGCCAGCCTTGCCTGGGAACTCCGGCGTTGGGAGTACCAAGAGACCCAGTACTTC

size: -
J: TRBJ2-1
D: -
V: TRBV11-3
CDR3: CASSHRVDEQFF
DNA: TGTGCCAGCAGCCACAGGGTGGATGAGCAGTTCTTC

size: many
J: TRBJ2-7
D: -
V: TRBV28
CDR3: CASSFSIPLYLRGGEQYF
DNA: TGTGCCAGCAGTTTTTCAATCCCCCTCTACCTCAGGGGGGGCGAGCAGTACTTC

size: few
J: TRBJ2-3
D: TRBD2
V: TRBV7-2
CDR3: CASSIIAGGSTDTQYF
DNA: TGTGCCAGCAGCATTATAGCGGGAGGGAGCACAGATACGCAGTATTTT

size: few
J: TRBJ2-7
D: TRBD2
V: TRBV6-4
CDR3: CASSDLLAGVSYPSYEQYF
DNA: TGTGCCAGCAGTGACCTACTAGCGGGAGTCTCTTACCCTTCCTACGAGCAGTACTTC

size: many
J: TRBJ1-3
D: -
V: TRBV10-3
CDR3: CAISEELPYSGNTIYF
DNA: TGTGCCATCAGTGAAGAACTGCCGTACTCTGGAAACACCATATATTTT

size: -
J: TRBJ2-3
D: -
V: TRBV20-1
CDR3: CSAVLAFTDTQYF
DNA: TGCAGTGCCGTTCTAGCGTTCACAGATACGCAGTATTTT

size: -
J: TRBJ2-7
D: -
V: TRBV4-2
CDR3: CASSQDSRTGEQYF
DNA: TGTGCCAGCAGCCAAGATTCTAGGACGGGCGAGCAGTACTTC

size: few
J: TRBJ1-4
D: -
V: TRBV6-2/TRBV6-3
CDR3: CASTGGRPRAEKLFF
DNA: TGTGCCAGCACCGGCGGACGTCCTAGAGCCGAAAAACTGTTTTTT

size: -
J: TRBJ2-1
D: -
V: TRBV6-5
CDR3: CASRQANEQFF
DNA: TGTGCCAGCCGACAGGCCAATGAGCAGTTCTTC

size: -
J: TRBJ2-7
D: -
V: TRBV7-2
CDR3: CASSLQGTTYEQYF
DNA: TGTGCCAGCAGCTTACAGGGAACAACCTACGAGCAGTACTTC

size: -
J: TRBJ2-7
D: TRBD1
V: TRBV5-5
CDR3: CASSLVSGTGVIQEQYF
DNA: TGTGCCAGCAGCTTGGTTTCCGGGACAGGGGTGATACAGGAGCAGTACTTC

size: -
J: TRBJ2-7
D: -
V: TRBV20-1
CDR3: CSANELGRRPYEQYF
DNA: TGCAGTGCTAATGAACTCGGCAGGCGACCCTACGAGCAGTACTTC

size: few
J: TRBJ2-3
D: TRBD2
V: TRBV6-2/TRBV6-3
CDR3: CASSSYASPAGGSTSTDTQYF
DNA: TGTGCCAGCAGTTCCTACGCCTCACCGGCGGGAGGGTCCACTAGCACAGATACGCAGTATTTT

size: few
J: TRBJ2-1
D: -
V: TRBV7-8
CDR3: CASSSPSPSSYNEQFF
DNA: TGTGCCAGCAGCTCCCCTTCTCCCAGCTCCTACAATGAGCAGTTCTTC

size: few
J: TRBJ2-3
D: TRBD1
V: TRBV5-1
CDR3: CASSLDIRQGSSTDTQYF
DNA: TGCGCCAGCAGCTTGGATATAAGACAGGGATCGTCCACAGATACGCAGTATTTT

size: -
J: TRBJ1-1
D: -
V: TRBV27
CDR3: CASSQPGKPNRNTEAFF
DNA: TGTGCCAGCAGCCAACCAGGGAAACCAAACCGGAACACTGAAGCTTTCTTT

size: few
J: TRBJ2-5
D: -
V: TRBV15
CDR3: CATSRVSSQETQYF
DNA: TGTGCCACCAGCAGAGTCAGCAGCCAAGAGACCCAGTACTTC

size: few
J: TRBJ2-2
D: -
V: TRBV5-1
CDR3: CASSATQGTGELFF
DNA: TGCGCCAGCAGCGCAACCCAGGGAACCGGGGAGCTGTTTTTT

size: many
J: TRBJ2-5
D: -
V: TRBV5-1
CDR3: CASSFRAYQETQYF
DNA: TGCGCCAGCAGCTTCAGGGCTTACCAAGAGACCCAGTACTTC

size: -
J: TRBJ2-1
D: -
V: TRBV28
CDR3: CASRASNEQFF
DNA: TGTGCCAGCAGGGCCAGTAATGAGCAGTTCTTC

size: -
J: TRBJ2-5
D: -
V: TRBV20-1
CDR3: CSARLQTGPGMYF
DNA: TGCAGTGCTAGACTCCAGACAGGCCCAGGCATGTACTTC

size: few
J: TRBJ1-2
D: -
V: TRBV4-2
CDR3: CASSQDFLRDGALF
DNA: TGTGCCAGCAGCCAAGATTTTCTTAGGGACGGAGCACTCTTC

size: -
J: TRBJ2-1
D: -
V: TRBV4-1
CDR3: CASSQDSTINPSSYNEQFF
DNA: TGCGCCAGCAGCCAAGATTCTACGATAAACCCTAGTTCCTACAATGAGCAGTTCTTC

size: many
J: TRBJ2-1
D: -
V: TRBV5-1
CDR3: CASSLETYNEQFF
DNA: TGCGCCAGCAGCTTGGAGACTTACAATGAGCAGTTCTTC

size: few
J: TRBJ2-5
D: -
V: TRBV5-6
CDR3: CASSPGTPKVTQYF
DNA: TGTGCCAGCAGTCCCGGGACTCCAAAGGTGACCCAGTACTTC

size: few
J: TRBJ1-1
D: -
V: TRBV29-1
CDR3: CSVGGGTEAFF
DNA: TGCAGCGTTGGCGGGGGGACTGAAGCTTTCTTT

size: few
J: TRBJ2-3
D: -
V: TRBV27
CDR3: CASSLYPGGTDTQYF
DNA: TGTGCCAGCAGTTTATATCCGGGAGGCACAGATACGCAGTATTTT

size: -
J: TRBJ2-1
D: -
V: TRBV28
CDR3: CASSLPTGWNNEQFF
DNA: TGTGCCAGCAGTTTACCCACCGGCTGGAACAATGAGCAGTTCTTC